The 13 T cell receptor beta chains reported below all come from one sample, sequenced in a study of HIV-infected patients and healthy controls. TCRdb called the 5' RACE reads again in MiXCR, with one record for every CDR3 protein. The sample records more than 60,000 distinct CDR3 sequences, about 19% being singletons. The sample comprised CD4+ T cells from blood. The receptors come from a human donor in good health.

This clonotype was detected ten times or more. CDR3 loop: CASSVGREPTYEQYF. The CDR3 DNA reads TGTGCCAGCAGCGTAGGAAGGGAACCTACCTACGAGCAGTACTTC. This sequence joins TRBV9 and TRBJ2-7; the D is unclear. Germline V gene lookup returns CDR1 SGDLS and CDR2 YYNGEE. This CDR3 spans 15 amino acids. Between the trimmed V and J ends, which lost 0 bases and 2 bases, there was a span of 12 bases.

This clonotype was seen repeatedly, ten times or more. Written as DNA, the CDR3 is TGCAGTGCTAGGGACAGGGTGGGCAAAAACATTCAGTACTTC. It translates to CSARDRVGKNIQYF. J is TRBJ2-4 and V is TRBV20-1; 8 bases match TRBD1. V shed 3 bases, J shed 3 bases, and the junction held 4 bases outside the gene matches. Germline V lookup: CDR1 DFQATT, CDR2 SNEGSKA (reference sequence). The CDR3 totals 14 residues.

This chain connects TRBV20-1 to TRBJ1-5; D not resolved. The CDR3 spans 15 residues. The germline CDR1 and CDR2 sequences are DFQATT and SNEGSKA (reference sequence). Trimming pared 0 bases from V and 0 bases from J, leaving 9 bases between. Written as DNA, the CDR3 is TGCAGTGCTAGAGAGCTGGGGAATAGCAATCAGCCCCAGCATTTT. As protein: CSARELGNSNQPQHF.

This rearrangement joins TRBV2 to TRBJ1-1; D call uncertain. Trimming stripped 4 bases from V and 1 base from J, with 7 bases between. The CDR3 covers 13 residues. The germline gives CDR1 SNHLY, CDR2 FYNNEI. CDR3: CASSVRENTEAFF. The CDR3 nucleotides are TGTGCCAGCAGTGTGAGGGAGAACACTGAAGCTTTCTTT.

This clonotype was detected many times. The CDR3 DNA reads as TGTGCCATCAGGGCGCTGGGCCCAGATACGCAGTATTTT. Amino acid sequence: CAIRALGPDTQYF. The V and J genes are TRBV10-3 and TRBJ2-3; D not certain. This CDR3 has 13 residues. Trimming removed 6 bases at V and 4 bases at J, with 11 bases between. CDR1 ENHRY and CDR2 SYGVKD come from the germline V gene.

CDR3 sequence reads: CASSMGQGRGNQPQHF. In DNA form, the CDR3 reads TGTGCCAGTAGTATGGGACAGGGACGGGGCAATCAGCCCCAGCATTTT. The V gene is TRBV19, the J gene TRBJ1-5, with 9 bases identical to TRBD1. The CDR3 runs 16 residues. V shed 3 bases and J 2 bases; nucleotides not matched to a gene: 5. Looked up from germline, CDR1 is LNHDA and CDR2 is SQIVND (reference sequence).

In this sample, this clonotype turned up a few times. This chain connects TRBV12-3 or TRBV12-4 to TRBJ2-1; tentative D call: TRBD2 (6 bases). CDR3 size: 14 residues. V was trimmed by 6 bases and J by 5 bases, leaving 14 bases between them. The CDR3 sequence is CASRKDTGDNEQFF. The CDR3 DNA sequence: TGTGCCAGCAGAAAGGACACGGGGGACAATGAGCAGTTCTTC.

The table lists this clonotype with many counts. This chain uses TRBV20-1 with TRBJ2-1; tentatively, D is TRBD2 (6 bases). This CDR3 has 16 residues. Trimming left V 7 bases short and J 4 bases short, with 23 bases between. Germline CDR1 is DFQATT and CDR2 is SNEGSKA (reference sequence). The CDR3 nucleotides read TGCAGTGTCCCCCCCCCGCGGCGGGGACGTTACAATGAGCAGTTCTTC. Its translation: CSVPPPRRGRYNEQFF.

This clonotype showed up many times. The chain carries TRBV7-3 and TRBJ2-6, with D uncertain. Trimming left V 5 bases short and J 2 bases short, with 22 bases between. Germline loops: CDR1 SGHTA, CDR2 FQGTGA. The CDR3 sequence is 19 residues long. In nucleotides, the CDR3 is TGTGCCAGCAGCCCTAATCCCGACTCGTCTAGTCCTGGGGCCAACGTCCTGACTTTC. Amino acids: CASSPNPDSSSPGANVLTF.

This clonotype was picked up one time. V gene TRBV24-1 combines with J gene TRBJ2-1, with unresolved D. CDR3 length equals 12 residues. Germline values: CDR1 KGHDR, CDR2 SFDVKD. Between the trimmed V and J ends, which lost 2 bases and 10 bases, there was a span of 8 bases. DNA of the CDR3: TGTGCCACCAGTGATTCCCAGAGCGAGCAGTTCTTC. Its protein product is CATSDSQSEQFF.

This clonotype was observed many times. This chain joins TRBV12-3 or TRBV12-4 and TRBJ1-4; no firm D call. Between the trimmed V and J ends, which lost 3 bases and 5 bases, there was a span of 4 bases. This CDR3 is built from 12 residues. CDR3 nucleotide sequence: TGTGCCAGCAGTTTGGGGAATGAAAAACTGTTTTTT. Amino acid sequence: CASSLGNEKLFF.

This clonotype was seen at least ten times. The chain couples TRBV6-1 to TRBJ1-6, with D possibly matching TRBD1 (6 bases). With 0 bases removed from V and 7 bases from J, the gap between germline ends came to 19 bases. CDR1 is MNHNS, CDR2 SASEGT, per germline. The CDR3 runs to 18 residues. The CDR3 coding sequence is TGTGCCAGCAGTGAAGCTGCACTGAACCTACAGGGAAATTCACCCCTCCACTTT. This translates into CASSEAALNLQGNSPLHF.

The rearrangement links TRBV7-3 to TRBJ1-1; no clear D gene. Germline assignment: CDR1 SGHTA and CDR2 FQGTGA. The CDR3 runs to 13 residues. The V end lost 5 bases, the J end lost 4 bases, and 11 bases lay between the germline ends. The CDR3 nucleotides read TGTGCCAGCAGCCCGGGTGCTCGCACTGAAGCTTTCTTT. Protein: CASSPGARTEAFF.